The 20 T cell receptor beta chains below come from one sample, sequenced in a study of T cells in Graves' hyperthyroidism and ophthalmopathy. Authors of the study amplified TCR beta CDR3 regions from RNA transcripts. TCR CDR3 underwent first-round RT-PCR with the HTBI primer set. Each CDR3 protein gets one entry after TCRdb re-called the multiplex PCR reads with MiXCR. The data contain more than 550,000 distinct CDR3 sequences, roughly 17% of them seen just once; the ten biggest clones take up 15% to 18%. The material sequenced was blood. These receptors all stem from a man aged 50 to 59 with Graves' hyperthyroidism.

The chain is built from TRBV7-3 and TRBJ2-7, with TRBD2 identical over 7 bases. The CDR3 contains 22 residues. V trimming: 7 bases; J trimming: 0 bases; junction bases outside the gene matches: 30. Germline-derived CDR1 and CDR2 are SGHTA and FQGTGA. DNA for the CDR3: TGTGCCAGCACCCTCCACAGCCTAGGGACTATCTTTTTTATAACCGGCTCCTACGAGCAGTACTTC. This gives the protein CASTLHSLGTIFFITGSYEQYF. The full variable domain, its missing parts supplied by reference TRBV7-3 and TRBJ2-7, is GAGVSQTPSNKVTEKGKYVELRCDPISGHTALYWYRQSLGQGPEFLIYFQGTGAADDSGLPNDRFFAVRPEGSVSTLKIQRTERGDSAVYLCASTLHSLGTIFFITGSYEQYFGPGTRLTVT.

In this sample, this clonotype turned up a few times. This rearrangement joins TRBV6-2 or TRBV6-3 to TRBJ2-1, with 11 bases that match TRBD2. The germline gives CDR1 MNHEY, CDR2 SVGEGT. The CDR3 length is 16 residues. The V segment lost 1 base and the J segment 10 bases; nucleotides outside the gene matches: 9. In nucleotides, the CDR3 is TGTGCCAGCAGTTACTTACTAGCGGGAGTCGTGAGGGAGCAGTTCTTC. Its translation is CASSYLLAGVVREQFF.

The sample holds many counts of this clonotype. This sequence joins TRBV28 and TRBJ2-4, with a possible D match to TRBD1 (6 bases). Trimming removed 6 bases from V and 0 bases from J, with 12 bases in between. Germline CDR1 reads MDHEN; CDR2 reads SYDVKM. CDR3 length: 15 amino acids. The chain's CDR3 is CASSSGQLAKNIQYF. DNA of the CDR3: TGTGCCAGCAGCTCCGGACAGTTAGCCAAAAACATTCAGTACTTC.

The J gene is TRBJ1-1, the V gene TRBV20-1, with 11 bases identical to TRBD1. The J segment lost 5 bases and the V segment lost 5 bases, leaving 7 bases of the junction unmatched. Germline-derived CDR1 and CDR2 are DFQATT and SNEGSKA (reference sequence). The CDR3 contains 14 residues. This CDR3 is CSARDRGMRTEAFF. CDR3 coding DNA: TGCAGTGCTCGGGACAGGGGGATGAGGACTGAAGCTTTCTTT.

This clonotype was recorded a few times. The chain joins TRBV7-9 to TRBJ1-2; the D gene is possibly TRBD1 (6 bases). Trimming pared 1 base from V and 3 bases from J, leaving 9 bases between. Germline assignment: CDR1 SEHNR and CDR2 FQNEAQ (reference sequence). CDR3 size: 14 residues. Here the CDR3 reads CASSLESGDYGYTF. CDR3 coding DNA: TGTGCCAGCAGCTTAGAGTCAGGGGACTATGGCTACACCTTC.

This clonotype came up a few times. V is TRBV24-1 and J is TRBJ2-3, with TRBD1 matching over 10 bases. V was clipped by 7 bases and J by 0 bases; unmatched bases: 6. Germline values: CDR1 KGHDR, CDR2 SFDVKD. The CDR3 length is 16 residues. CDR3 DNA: TGTGCCACCAGGACAGGGGGCGTCGATAGCACAGATACGCAGTATTTT. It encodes CATRTGGVDSTDTQYF.

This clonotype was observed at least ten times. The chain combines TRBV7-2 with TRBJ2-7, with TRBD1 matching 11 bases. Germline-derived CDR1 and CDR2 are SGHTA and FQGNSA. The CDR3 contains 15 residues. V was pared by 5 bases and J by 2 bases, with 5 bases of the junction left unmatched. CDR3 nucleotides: TGTGCCAGCAGCCTCGGGACAGGGGGACCCTACGAGCAGTACTTC. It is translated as CASSLGTGGPYEQYF.

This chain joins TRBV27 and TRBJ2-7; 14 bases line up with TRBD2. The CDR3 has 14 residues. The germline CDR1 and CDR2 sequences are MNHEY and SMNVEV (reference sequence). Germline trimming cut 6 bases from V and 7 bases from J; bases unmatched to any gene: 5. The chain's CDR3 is CASRGLAGVGEQYF. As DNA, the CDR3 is TGTGCCAGCAGGGGACTAGCGGGAGTGGGTGAGCAGTACTTC.

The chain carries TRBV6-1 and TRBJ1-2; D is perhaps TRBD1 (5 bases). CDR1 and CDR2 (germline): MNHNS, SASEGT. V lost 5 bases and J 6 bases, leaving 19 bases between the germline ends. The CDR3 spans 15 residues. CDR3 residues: CASSPRDVGRDGYTF. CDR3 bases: TGTGCCAGCAGTCCTCGGGACGTAGGACGGGATGGCTACACCTTC.

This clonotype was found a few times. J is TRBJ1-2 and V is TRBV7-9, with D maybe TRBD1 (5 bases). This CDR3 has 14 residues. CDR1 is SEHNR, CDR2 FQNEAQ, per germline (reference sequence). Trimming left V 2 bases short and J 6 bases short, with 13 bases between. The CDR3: CASSLTTEGDGYTF. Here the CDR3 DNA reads TGTGCCAGCAGCTTAACGACAGAAGGGGATGGCTACACCTTC.

The CDR3 DNA is TGCAGTGCTAGGGGCAGGCGCTCTGGGGCCAACGTCCTGACTTTC. Its protein product is CSARGRRSGANVLTF. The chain links TRBV20-1 to TRBJ2-6; D is unclear. Germline V gives CDR1 DFQATT, CDR2 SNEGSKA (reference sequence). V gave up 3 bases and J gave up 0 bases, with 9 bases separating them. The CDR3 covers 15 residues.

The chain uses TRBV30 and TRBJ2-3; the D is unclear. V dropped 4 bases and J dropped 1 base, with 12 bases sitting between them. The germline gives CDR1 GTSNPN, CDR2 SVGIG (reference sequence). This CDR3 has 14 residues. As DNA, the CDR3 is TGTGCCTGGACCGGTCTCGTTCGCACAGATACGCAGTATTTT. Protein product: CAWTGLVRTDTQYF.

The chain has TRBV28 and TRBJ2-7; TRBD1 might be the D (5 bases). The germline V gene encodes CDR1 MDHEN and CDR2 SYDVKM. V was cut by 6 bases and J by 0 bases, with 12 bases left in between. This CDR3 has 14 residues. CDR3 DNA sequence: TGTGCCAGCAGGGGCTACAGGAGCTCCTACGAGCAGTACTTC. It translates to CASRGYRSSYEQYF.

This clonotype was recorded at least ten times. CDR3 residues: CASSLSIDTQYF. As DNA, the CDR3 is TGTGCCAGCAGCTTATCCATAGATACGCAGTATTTT. V gene TRBV7-9 combines with J gene TRBJ2-3; D unclear. Germline values: CDR1 SEHNR, CDR2 FQNEAQ (reference sequence). Trimming took 2 bases from V and 5 from J, leaving 5 bases between them. This CDR3 contains 12 residues.

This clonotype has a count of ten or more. CDR3 DNA: TGTGCCAGCAGTCCGGGGGGGGCCAAATACGAGCAGTACTTC. It is translated as CASSPGGAKYEQYF. J is TRBJ2-7 and V is TRBV28, with TRBD2 matching 8 bases. Germline values: CDR1 MDHEN, CDR2 SYDVKM. The CDR3 is made up of 14 amino acids. V was pared by 5 bases and J by 4 bases, with 7 bases of the junction left unmatched.

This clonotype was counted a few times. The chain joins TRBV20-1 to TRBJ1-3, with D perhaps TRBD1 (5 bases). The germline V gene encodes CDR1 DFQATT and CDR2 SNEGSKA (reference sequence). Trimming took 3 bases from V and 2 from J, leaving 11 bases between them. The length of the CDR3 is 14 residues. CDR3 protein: CSASVGAAGNTIYF. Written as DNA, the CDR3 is TGCAGTGCTAGTGTCGGGGCGGCTGGAAACACCATATATTTT.

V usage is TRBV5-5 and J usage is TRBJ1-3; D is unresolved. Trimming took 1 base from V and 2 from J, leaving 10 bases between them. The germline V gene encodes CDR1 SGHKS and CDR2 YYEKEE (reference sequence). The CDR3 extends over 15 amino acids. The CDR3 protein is CASSLFSAAGNTIYF. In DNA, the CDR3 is TGTGCCAGCAGCTTGTTCTCGGCTGCTGGAAACACCATATATTTT.

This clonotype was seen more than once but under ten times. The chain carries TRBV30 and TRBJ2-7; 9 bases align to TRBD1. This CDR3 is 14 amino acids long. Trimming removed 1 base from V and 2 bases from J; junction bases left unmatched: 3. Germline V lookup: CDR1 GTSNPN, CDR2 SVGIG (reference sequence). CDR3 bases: TGTGCCTGGAGTGAGGACAGGGGTCCCTACGAGCAGTACTTC. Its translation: CAWSEDRGPYEQYF.

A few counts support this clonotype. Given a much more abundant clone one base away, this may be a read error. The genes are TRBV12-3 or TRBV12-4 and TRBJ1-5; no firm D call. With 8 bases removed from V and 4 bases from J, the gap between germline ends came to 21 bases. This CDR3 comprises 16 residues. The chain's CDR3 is CASAVGNWGRNQPQHF. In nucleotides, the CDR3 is TGTGCCAGCGCCGTAGGGAATTGGGGAAGAAATCAGCCCCAGCATTTT.

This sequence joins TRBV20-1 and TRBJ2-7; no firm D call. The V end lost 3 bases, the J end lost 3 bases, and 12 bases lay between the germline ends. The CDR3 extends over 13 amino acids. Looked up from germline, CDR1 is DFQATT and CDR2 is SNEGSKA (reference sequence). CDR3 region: CSASHPLNYEQYF. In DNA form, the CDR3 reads TGCAGTGCTAGTCACCCTTTGAACTACGAGCAGTACTTC.